What follows are 25 T cell receptor beta chains derived from one specimen sequenced in a study of OX40 agonist ivuxolimab in advanced cancers. The repertoire was sequenced with immunoSEQ multiplex PCR; TCRdb's copy has only in-frame clones and lacks some. The table shows some 77,000 clones, with around four fifths occurring only once. Material: CD4+ or CD8+ T cells sorted from blood, obtained in a trial of the OX40 agonist ivuxolimab. Receptor source: an adult with an advanced solid tumor such as melanoma, head and neck, liver or kidney cancer.

J is TRBJ1-5 and V is TRBV6-5, with TRBD1 identical over 7 bases. Trimming removed 5 bases from V and 3 bases from J; junction bases left unmatched: 7. This CDR3 is 15 amino acids long. The germline CDR1 and CDR2 sequences are MNHEY and SVGAGI. As DNA, the CDR3 is TGTGCCAGCAGTAAGACAGGGCAATTCAATCAGCCCCAGCATTTT. Protein product: CASSKTGQFNQPQHF.

The rearrangement joins TRBV7-2 to TRBJ2-4, with D possibly TRBD2 on 6 matching bases. This CDR3 has 14 residues. Germline V gene data show CDR1 as SGHTA and CDR2 as FQGNSA. Trimming shortened V by 5 bases and J by 0 bases, and 8 bases separated the two germline ends. The CDR3 reads CASSGGLAKNIQYF. In DNA, the CDR3 is TGTGCCAGCAGCGGGGGACTAGCCAAAAACATTCAGTACTTC.

In this sample, this clone turned up a few times. The genes are TRBV6-5 and TRBJ2-1, with 10 bases lining up with TRBD1. The V gene's germline CDR1 is MNHEY and CDR2 SVGAGI. J gave up 0 bases and V 8 bases, and 4 bases lay outside the gene matches. CDR3 length: 15 residues. The CDR3 reads CASGRTGGSYNEQFF. CDR3 bases: TGTGCCAGCGGACGGACAGGGGGCTCCTACAATGAGCAGTTCTTC.

V is TRBV6-5 and J is TRBJ2-1, with D possibly being TRBD1 (5 bases). The CDR3 length is 16 residues. The V gene's germline CDR1 is MNHEY and CDR2 SVGAGI. Between the trimmed V and J ends, which lost 3 bases and 3 bases, there was a span of 15 bases. CDR3 amino acids: CASSYKRPDSYNEQFF. The CDR3 DNA reads TGTGCCAGCAGTTATAAACGACCAGACAGCTACAATGAGCAGTTCTTC.

A single count supports this clone. This chain links TRBV4-3 with TRBJ2-7; D ambiguous. The CDR3 contains 15 residues. Germline loops: CDR1 LGHNA, CDR2 YSLEER. The germline V and J ends were trimmed by 8 bases and 3 bases, with 20 bases remaining between them. The CDR3 loop reads CASGTNRRWNYEQYF. CDR3 bases: TGCGCCAGCGGCACCAATCGGCGGTGGAACTACGAGCAGTACTTC.

This clone was seen only a few times. The chain couples TRBV7-3 to TRBJ2-1, with 8 positions matching TRBD1. Per germline, CDR1 SGHTA and CDR2 FQGTGA. Trimming cost V 5 bases and J 7 bases; bases outside gene matches: 13. The CDR3 totals 16 residues. CDR3 sequence: CASSDQTGAWGNEQFF. The CDR3 region has the DNA TGTGCCAGCAGCGACCAGACAGGGGCCTGGGGGAATGAGCAGTTCTTC.

The chain combines TRBV5-5 with TRBJ1-3; D remains unclear. In germline, CDR1 is SGHKS, CDR2 YYEKEE (reference sequence). V lost 0 bases to trimming and J lost 0 bases, with 10 bases between them. The CDR3 consists of 16 residues. The CDR3 sequence is CASSLGHPDSGNTIYF. The CDR3 DNA reads as TGTGCCAGCAGCTTGGGACACCCAGACTCTGGAAACACCATATATTTT.

This chain uses TRBV6-5 with TRBJ2-1; 8 bases are shared with TRBD2. With 2 bases clipped from V and 2 bases from J, the junction kept 5 bases outside the gene matches. CDR1 MNHEY and CDR2 SVGAGI come from the germline V gene. The CDR3 runs 16 residues. CDR3 sequence reads: CASSYGAGGPYNEQFF. CDR3 nucleotide sequence: TGTGCCAGCAGTTACGGGGCGGGGGGACCCTACAATGAGCAGTTCTTC.

A few counts support this clone. CDR3 in amino acids: CAWRQGPWEKLFF. Here the CDR3 DNA reads TGTGCCTGGAGACAGGGGCCCTGGGAAAAACTGTTTTTT. The genes are TRBV30 and TRBJ1-4; 7 bases map to TRBD1. Losses at the gene ends were 3 bases for V and 8 bases for J; bases not matched to a gene: 6. CDR1 and CDR2 from the germline V gene are GTSNPN and SVGIG (reference sequence). This CDR3 contains 13 residues.

The chain combines TRBV6-5 with TRBJ1-6; D is ambiguous. The CDR3 is 14 residues long. Trimming stripped 5 bases from V and 10 bases from J, with 15 bases between. Germline assignment: CDR1 MNHEY and CDR2 SVGAGI. CDR3 in DNA: TGTGCCAGCAGTCAGACAAAGGGAGAATCACCCCTCCACTTT. Translating it yields CASSQTKGESPLHF.

The CDR3 nucleotides are TGTGCCAGCACTACAGTGAACACTGAAGCTTTCTTT. Residues: CASTTVNTEAFF. The rearrangement uses TRBV6-5 and TRBJ1-1; D not resolved. Germline CDR1 and CDR2: MNHEY and SVGAGI. Trimming took off 7 bases at V and 0 bases at J, with 6 bases between the two ends. This CDR3 is 12 amino acids long.

The chain has TRBV6-5 and TRBJ2-5; 7 nucleotides line up with TRBD1. From germline, CDR1 is MNHEY and CDR2 SVGAGI. The CDR3 sequence is 16 residues long. The J segment lost 2 bases and the V segment lost 0 bases, leaving 6 bases of the junction unmatched. In nucleotides, the CDR3 is TGTGCCAGCAGTTACTCGTACAGGGGCGATCAAGAGACCCAGTACTTC. This codes for CASSYSYRGDQETQYF.

This clone was recorded only once. The chain recombines TRBV6-5 with TRBJ2-7; D gene ambiguous. Germline V lookup: CDR1 MNHEY, CDR2 SVGAGI. The CDR3 totals 14 residues. With 0 bases removed from V and 2 bases from J, the gap between germline ends came to 8 bases. The DNA for the CDR3 is TGTGCCAGCAGTTACTCGTACGCAGCCTACGAGCAGTACTTC. Translating it yields CASSYSYAAYEQYF.

The gene calls are TRBV18 and TRBJ1-1; TRBD1 agrees at 11 bases. With V trimmed by 4 bases and J by 2 bases, 3 bases remained unmatched. The CDR3 totals 15 residues. CDR1 KGHSH and CDR2 LQKENI come from the germline V gene. CDR3 in amino acids: CASSLGTGGNTEAFF. Written as DNA, the CDR3 is TGTGCCAGCTCACTAGGGACAGGGGGAAACACTGAAGCTTTCTTT.

V is TRBV4-2 and J is TRBJ2-5; 9 bases are a match to TRBD2. This CDR3 has 15 amino acids. Germline V CDR1 and CDR2: LGHNA, YNFKEQ. The J segment lost 5 bases and the V segment lost 0 bases, leaving 4 bases of the junction unmatched. This CDR3 is CASSQDWSGGETQYF. The CDR3 DNA reads as TGTGCCAGCAGCCAAGATTGGAGCGGGGGGGAGACCCAGTACTTC.

The gene calls are TRBV5-1 and TRBJ2-5; 13 bases match TRBD2. Germline V CDR1 and CDR2: SGHRS, YFSETQ. The junction had 1 base not matched to a gene; V was cut back by 0 bases and J by 5 bases. This CDR3 has 15 residues. The CDR3 nucleotides are TGCGCCAGCAGCTTGGGACTAGCGGGGGGCGAGACCCAGTACTTC. This encodes CASSLGLAGGETQYF.

The genes are TRBV30 and TRBJ2-1, with D possibly TRBD2 on 6 matching bases. The germline CDR1 and CDR2 sequences are GTSNPN and SVGIG (reference sequence). The CDR3 contains 13 residues. Trimming stripped 3 bases from V and 0 bases from J, with 6 bases between. The DNA of the CDR3 is TGTGCCTGGAGGGGGGGCTCCTACAATGAGCAGTTCTTC. This sequence encodes CAWRGGSYNEQFF.

The chain uses TRBV19 and TRBJ2-3; no clear D. The germline gives CDR1 LNHDA, CDR2 SQIVND (reference sequence). This CDR3 is built from 13 residues. V lost 10 bases to trimming and J lost 0 bases, with 11 bases between them. Here the CDR3 DNA reads TGTGCCACCACCACAGACAGCACAGATACGCAGTATTTT. Protein: CATTTDSTDTQYF. The full variable domain, its missing parts supplied by reference TRBV19 and TRBJ2-3, is DGGITQSPKYLFRKEGQNVTLSCEQNLNHDAMYWYRQDPGQGLRLIYYSQIVNDFQKGDIAEGYSVSREKKESFPLTVTSAQKNPTAFYLCATTTDSTDTQYFGPGTRLTVL.

The chain uses TRBV5-8 and TRBJ2-5; D ambiguous. Per germline, CDR1 SGHTS and CDR2 YDEGEE. Trimming stripped 1 base from V and 8 bases from J, with 9 bases between. CDR3 length: 12 amino acids. The CDR3 DNA reads as TGTGCCAGCAGCTTGATCTATGGAACCCAGTACTTC. Amino acid sequence: CASSLIYGTQYF.

A few counts support this clone. The chain recombines TRBV5-1 with TRBJ2-7, with TRBD2 identical over 10 bases. The CDR3 is made up of 14 amino acids. V dropped 4 bases and J dropped 3; count of bases not matched to a gene: 4. The germline gives CDR1 SGHRS, CDR2 YFSETQ. This CDR3 is CASSVSGGGYEQYF. The CDR3 DNA reads TGCGCCAGCAGCGTGAGCGGGGGGGGCTACGAGCAGTACTTC.

The chain combines TRBV6-5 with TRBJ2-3; D is perhaps TRBD2 (5 bases). Germline-derived CDR1 and CDR2 are MNHEY and SVGAGI. The V gene lost 4 bases and the J gene lost 3 bases, with 17 bases spanning the gap. The CDR3 is made up of 16 amino acids. In DNA, the CDR3 is TGTGCCAGCAGTTCCCGGCTAGCATCAGCGACAGATACGCAGTATTTT. Protein: CASSSRLASATDTQYF.

The chain couples TRBV5-1 to TRBJ2-2; D call uncertain. The ends were cut back, 0 bases at V and 10 bases at J, with 10 bases in the middle. The CDR3 is 13 residues long. Germline CDR1 and CDR2: SGHRS and YFSETQ. The CDR3: CASSLVVREELFF. CDR3 DNA sequence: TGCGCCAGCAGCTTGGTGGTTAGAGAGGAGCTGTTTTTT.

V usage is TRBV11-3 and J usage is TRBJ2-3; D is undetermined. The CDR3 runs 14 residues. Germline CDR1 is SGHNT and CDR2 is YENEEA. V lost 2 bases to trimming and J lost 6 bases, with 12 bases between them. CDR3 protein: CASSLNLPPDTQYF. CDR3 nucleotide sequence: TGTGCCAGCAGCTTAAATCTACCCCCCGATACGCAGTATTTT. The whole variable domain, remainder taken from reference TRBV11-3 and TRBJ2-3, is EAGVVQSPRYKIIEKKQPVAFWCNPISGHNTLYWYLQNLGQGPELLIRYENEEAVDDSQLPKDRFSAERLKGVDSTLKIQPAELGDSAVYLCASSLNLPPDTQYFGPGTRLTVL.

The rearrangement links TRBV7-9 to TRBJ1-4, with D perhaps TRBD1 (5 bases). Looked up from germline, CDR1 is SEHNR and CDR2 is FQNEAQ (reference sequence). Trimming shortened V by 2 bases and J by 7 bases, and 23 bases separated the two germline ends. The CDR3 is made up of 18 amino acids. Written as DNA, the CDR3 is TGTGCCAGCAGCTTACAGAGAGCAGACAGAATTCTCCCTGAAAAACTGTTTTTT. It specifies CASSLQRADRILPEKLFF.

V gene TRBV2 combines with J gene TRBJ2-3; D tentatively fits TRBD1 or TRBD2 (5 bases each). The germline CDR1 and CDR2 sequences are SNHLY and FYNNEI. V lost 5 bases and J lost 11, with 14 bases in between. The CDR3 is 12 amino acids. CDR3 sequence (DNA): TGTGCCAGCAGTCAGACTGGGACGGGGCAGTATTTT. Its protein product is CASSQTGTGQYF.